The entry below describes one T cell receptor (beta chain). This entry is derived from a study of beta chain features in type 1 diabetes. CD4+ cells of the naive, central memory, regulatory and stem cell-like memory types were sorted via CD45RO/CCR7/CD25/CD127/CD95/CD27. Reverse transcription of all isolated RNA meant that expressed TCRB transcripts were sequenced. Assay used: immunoSEQ multiplex PCR; TCRdb lists only in-frame clones, some missing. The profile shows roughly 120,000 clones, almost 40% of them singletons. Sequencing was carried out using stem cell memory CD4+ T cells from blood. This receptor was identified in a woman between 18 and 29 years old in good health.

DNA of the CDR3: TGTGCCAGCAGTTTGGAGGGCTCCTACAATGAGCAGTTCTTC. It translates to CASSLEGSYNEQFF. The V call is TRBV28, the J call TRBJ2-1; TRBD2 might be the D (6 bases). Trimming stripped 3 bases from V and 0 bases from J, with 6 bases between. The CDR3 consists of 14 residues. Germline CDR1 MDHEN, CDR2 SYDVKM.